One and the same sample provided the 15 T cell receptor beta chains below, sequenced in a study of OX40 agonist ivuxolimab in advanced cancers. Profiled with immunoSEQ multiplex PCR; TCRdb holds only in-frame clones, not every one. Altogether more than 55,000 clones are present, roughly 80% being singletons, with the ten largest covering more than 4%. The specimen comprised CD4+ or CD8+ T cells sorted from blood, sampled in a trial of the OX40 agonist ivuxolimab. All receptors come from an adult with an advanced solid tumor such as melanoma, head and neck, liver or kidney cancer.

The genes are TRBV5-1 and TRBJ2-7, with a tentative D call TRBD2 (7 bases). V was shortened by 0 bases and J by 6 bases, with 13 bases between the two germline ends. CDR1 is SGHRS and CDR2 is YFSETQ in the germline V gene. The CDR3 contains 14 residues. The CDR3 sequence: CASSLANGGREQYF. The CDR3, as DNA: TGCGCCAGCAGCTTGGCCAACGGGGGGCGCGAGCAGTACTTC.

The chain is built from TRBV6-1 and TRBJ1-5; 9 bases fit TRBD1. CDR3 length equals 13 residues. J gave up 7 bases and V 6 bases, and 4 bases lay outside the gene matches. Germline V CDR1 and CDR2: MNHNS, SASEGT. CDR3 amino acids: CASSSQGAQPQHF. The CDR3 DNA reads as TGTGCCAGCAGCTCACAGGGGGCCCAGCCCCAGCATTTT.

J is TRBJ1-1 and V is TRBV7-8; unclear D gene. CDR3 length: 16 residues. Germline lookup yields CDR1 SGHVS and CDR2 FQNEAQ. Trimming cost V 0 bases and J 7 bases, with 18 bases left between them. The CDR3 coding sequence is TGTGCCAGCAGCTTAGCCGGCGCCTCCACGACTTATGAAGCTTTCTTT. It is translated as CASSLAGASTTYEAFF.

This chain connects TRBV14 to TRBJ2-5, with D perhaps TRBD1 or TRBD2 (5 bases each). V shed 1 base and J shed 4 bases, with 13 bases lying between them. Germline CDR1 and CDR2: SGHDN and FVKESK. This CDR3 has 15 amino acids. CDR3 nucleotides: TGTGCCAGCAGCCAAGGGGGGTCTCGACTAGAGACCCAGTACTTC. It yields the protein CASSQGGSRLETQYF.

The CDR3 here is CASSSNRAVNEKLFF. CDR3 DNA sequence: TGTGCCAGCAGCTCAAACAGGGCCGTTAATGAAAAACTGTTTTTT. V gene TRBV5-4 combines with J gene TRBJ1-4; possibly TRBD1 for D (6 bases). Germline CDR1 SGHNT, CDR2 YYREEE (reference sequence). The CDR3 is 15 residues long. The V and J ends lost 3 bases and 4 bases respectively, with 13 bases between them.

The chain joins TRBV7-3 to TRBJ1-2, with D unresolved. The CDR3 has 15 amino acids. CDR1 SGHTA and CDR2 FQGTGA come from the germline V gene. The V end lost 0 bases, the J end lost 0 bases, and 8 bases lay between the germline ends. The CDR3, as DNA: TGTGCCAGCAGCTTAACGGCAGGCCCTAACTATGGCTACACCTTC. It yields the protein CASSLTAGPNYGYTF.

The V and J genes are TRBV5-1 and TRBJ2-3, with no clear D. Trimming left V 2 bases short and J 4 bases short, with 2 bases between. Per germline, CDR1 SGHRS and CDR2 YFSETQ. The CDR3 spans 11 residues. The CDR3 DNA sequence: TGCGCCAGCAGCTTAGCAGATACGCAGTATTTT. Translating it yields CASSLADTQYF.

The CDR3 bases are TGTGCCAGCAGTAGGAGTCAGTACGGCATTCAGTACTTC. Protein sequence: CASSRSQYGIQYF. The chain is built from TRBV6-5 and TRBJ2-4, with D hard to call. This CDR3 contains 13 residues. Germline CDR1 and CDR2: MNHEY and SVGAGI. V gave up 5 bases and J gave up 9 bases, with 14 bases separating them.

The table lists this clone with a few counts. V and J are TRBV2 and TRBJ2-1; D not resolved. Germline assignment: CDR1 SNHLY and CDR2 FYNNEI. The CDR3 covers 14 residues. With 1 base removed from V and 9 bases from J, the gap between germline ends came to 13 bases. The CDR3: CASSEEYTAVEQFF. As DNA, the CDR3 is TGTGCCAGCAGTGAAGAATATACGGCGGTTGAGCAGTTCTTC.

This chain's CDR3 is CASSRDDRGTDTQYF. The CDR3 DNA sequence: TGCGCCAGCAGCCGGGATGACAGGGGAACAGATACGCAGTATTTT. The gene calls are TRBV4-1 and TRBJ2-3; 8 nucleotides align to TRBD1. The trim removed 4 bases at V and 3 bases at J, leaving 6 bases unmatched. The germline CDR1 and CDR2 sequences are MGHRA and YSYEKL. The CDR3 is 15 amino acids.

The V gene is TRBV9, the J gene TRBJ1-3; D gene uncertain. This CDR3 has 15 residues. Trimming cost V 0 bases and J 0 bases, with 7 bases left between them. Per germline, CDR1 SGDLS and CDR2 YYNGEE. The CDR3 reads CASSVGGISGNTIYF. CDR3 DNA: TGTGCCAGCAGCGTAGGGGGAATCTCTGGAAACACCATATATTTT. Full variable domain (remainder filled in from reference TRBV9 and TRBJ1-3): DSGVTQTPKHLITATGQRVTLRCSPRSGDLSVYWYQQSLDQGLQFLIQYYNGEERAKGNILERFSAQQFPDLHSELNLSSLELGDSALYFCASSVGGISGNTIYFGEGSWLTVV.

This chain joins TRBV7-2 and TRBJ2-5; perhaps TRBD2 as D (5 bases). The CDR3 is made up of 14 amino acids. With 5 bases removed from V and 2 bases from J, the gap between germline ends came to 12 bases. Germline values: CDR1 SGHTA, CDR2 FQGNSA. This CDR3 reads CASSRTSVQETQYF. The DNA for the CDR3 is TGTGCCAGCAGCCGAACTAGTGTGCAAGAGACCCAGTACTTC.

The J gene is TRBJ2-2, the V gene TRBV7-8; no clear D gene. The V gene's germline CDR1 is SGHVS and CDR2 FQNEAQ. CDR3 length equals 12 residues. V shed 4 bases and J shed 4 bases, with 4 bases lying between them. CDR3 residues: CASSSPTGELFF. Written as DNA, the CDR3 is TGTGCCAGCAGCTCCCCCACCGGGGAGCTGTTTTTT.

The rearrangement uses TRBV5-1 and TRBJ1-3; 9 bases fit TRBD1. Germline V gene lookup returns CDR1 SGHRS and CDR2 YFSETQ. J was trimmed by 0 bases and V by 0 bases; bases with no gene match: 4. The CDR3 sequence is 17 residues long. The CDR3 spells CASSLGDRANSGNTIYF. The CDR3 bases are TGCGCCAGCAGCTTGGGGGACAGGGCAAACTCTGGAAACACCATATATTTT. The complete variable domain, with remaining parts taken from reference TRBV5-1 and TRBJ1-3, reads KAGVTQTPRYLIKTRGQQVTLSCSPISGHRSVSWYQQTPGQGLQFLFEYFSETQRNKGNFPGRFSGRQFSNSRSEMNVSTLELGDSALYLCASSLGDRANSGNTIYFGEGSWLTVV.

V and J are TRBV9 and TRBJ2-3, with D possibly called TRBD1 or TRBD2 (5 bases each). V lost 7 bases and J lost 0, with 12 bases in between. The CDR3 contains 14 residues. From germline, CDR1 is SGDLS and CDR2 YYNGEE. The CDR3 reads CASGDLSSTDTQYF. In DNA form, the CDR3 reads TGTGCCAGCGGGGACCTTTCTAGCACAGATACGCAGTATTTT.